Shown below are 12 T cell receptor beta chains from a single sample sequenced in a study of T cells after yellow fever vaccination. In TCRdb, the 5' RACE reads were re-called with MiXCR into one record per CDR3 protein. Of approximately 550,000 distinct CDR3 sequences detected, 15% to 20% appear once; the ten largest clones hold 14%. This sample comprised PBMCs, obtained 15 days after the yellow fever booster vaccination. Receptor source: a man in his thirties or forties who received the YFV17D yellow fever vaccine.

This clonotype has only a few counts. V gene TRBV19 combines with J gene TRBJ1-1; 10 positions match TRBD1. The CDR3 is 16 residues long. CDR1 and CDR2 (germline): LNHDA, SQIVND (reference sequence). Trimming at V came to 7 bases and at J to 3 bases, leaving 11 bases not matched to a gene. Here the CDR3 DNA reads TGTGCCAGTAATGGAAGGGGGACAGGGGATGACACTGAAGCTTTCTTT. As protein: CASNGRGTGDDTEAFF.

The rearrangement uses TRBV14 and TRBJ2-1; a possible D gene is TRBD2 (5 bases). Germline-derived CDR1 and CDR2 are SGHDN and FVKESK. The CDR3 spans 16 residues. Between the trimmed V and J ends, which lost 3 bases and 0 bases, there was a span of 12 bases. CDR3 protein: CASSQAPGISYNEQFF. CDR3 sequence (DNA): TGTGCCAGCAGCCAGGCCCCCGGGATCTCCTACAATGAGCAGTTCTTC.

This clonotype was counted between two and nine times. This chain joins TRBV7-3 and TRBJ2-3; no clear D. Germline CDR1 and CDR2: SGHTA and FQGTGA. This CDR3 spans 13 amino acids. V lost 4 bases to trimming and J lost 3 bases, with 8 bases between them. The CDR3 here is CASSSELTDTQYF. The CDR3 nucleotides read TGTGCCAGCAGCTCCGAATTAACAGATACGCAGTATTTT.

This clonotype appeared a few times. The rearrangement uses TRBV6-1 and TRBJ2-7, with a tentative D call TRBD1 (7 bases). The CDR3 consists of 14 residues. CDR1 is MNHNS and CDR2 is SASEGT in the germline V gene. V dropped 8 bases and J dropped 4 bases, with 18 bases sitting between them. The CDR3 spells CASGGGALVYEQYF. CDR3 coding DNA: TGTGCCAGCGGAGGGGGCGCCCTTGTATACGAGCAGTACTTC.

The V gene is TRBV7-9, the J gene TRBJ2-3, with 9 nucleotides matching TRBD2. This CDR3 spans 14 amino acids. The junction had 7 bases not matched to a gene; V was cut back by 2 bases and J by 10 bases. Germline values: CDR1 SEHNR, CDR2 FQNEAQ (reference sequence). The CDR3 DNA follows: TGTGCCAGCAGCTTACCGAGCGGGAGGCTGCCGCAGTATTTT. This gives the protein CASSLPSGRLPQYF.

The CDR3 protein is CSARALGLRRDEQFF. The DNA of the CDR3 is TGCAGTGCTAGAGCATTAGGACTAAGACGGGATGAGCAGTTCTTC. The chain joins TRBV20-1 to TRBJ2-1; the D gene is possibly TRBD2 (6 bases). Germline CDR1 and CDR2: DFQATT and SNEGSKA (reference sequence). The CDR3 is 15 amino acids. Trimming stripped 1 base from V and 8 bases from J, with 18 bases between.

This clonotype was seen a handful of times. This sequence joins TRBV27 and TRBJ2-7; TRBD1 matches 10 bases. This CDR3 has 15 residues. The trim removed 3 bases at V and 2 bases at J, leaving 4 bases unmatched. The V gene's germline CDR1 is MNHEY and CDR2 SMNVEV (reference sequence). CDR3 in amino acids: CASSLTGTGAYEQYF. DNA for the CDR3: TGTGCCAGCAGTTTGACCGGGACAGGGGCCTACGAGCAGTACTTC.

The J gene is TRBJ2-2, the V gene TRBV6-1; perhaps TRBD1 as D (6 bases). V was clipped by 5 bases and J by 7 bases, with 11 bases between them. The V gene's germline CDR1 is MNHNS and CDR2 SASEGT. The CDR3 consists of 13 residues. CDR3 in amino acids: CASSQGFGGELFF. In DNA form, the CDR3 reads TGTGCCAGCAGTCAGGGGTTCGGCGGGGAGCTGTTTTTT.

The chain uses TRBV5-1 and TRBJ2-2; 8 positions match TRBD2. Germline loops: CDR1 SGHRS, CDR2 YFSETQ. After removal of 5 bases from V and 0 bases from J, the junction contained 3 bases not matched to a gene. This CDR3 has 15 residues. CDR3 coding DNA: TGCGCCAGCAGGGGAGCGGGAGCGAACACCGGGGAGCTGTTTTTT. Translation gives CASRGAGANTGELFF. Full variable domain (rest looked up from reference TRBV5-1 and TRBJ2-2): KAGVTQTPRYLIKTRGQQVTLSCSPISGHRSVSWYQQTPGQGLQFLFEYFSETQRNKGNFPGRFSGRQFSNSRSEMNVSTLELGDSALYLCASRGAGANTGELFFGEGSRLTVL.

This clonotype came up a few times. The junction departs from germline at one end; a sequencing error may be responsible. The chain links TRBV18 to TRBJ1-1; D is ambiguous. The CDR3 loop spans 16 amino acids. Germline CDR1 reads KGHSH; CDR2 reads LQKENI. The CDR3 sequence: CASPPDLGSMNTEAFF. The CDR3, as DNA: TGTGCCAGCCCACCCGACCTCGGCAGTATGAACACTGAAGCTTTCTTT.

The chain has TRBV7-9 and TRBJ2-1; the match to TRBD2 covers 9 bases. Germline CDR1 and CDR2: SEHNR and FQNEAQ (reference sequence). Losses at the gene ends were 6 bases for V and 6 bases for J; bases not matched to a gene: 15. CDR3 length equals 17 residues. The CDR3 nucleotides are TGTGCCAGCAGTAGCTCATTAATAGCGGGAGTTCGCAATGAGCAGTTCTTC. This sequence encodes CASSSSLIAGVRNEQFF.

This clonotype turned up a few times. This chain uses TRBV4-1 with TRBJ2-7; D assignment may be TRBD1 or TRBD2 (5 bases each). This CDR3 spans 14 amino acids. Looked up from germline, CDR1 is MGHRA and CDR2 is YSYEKL. The V gene lost 5 bases and the J gene lost 2 bases, with 13 bases spanning the gap. Here the CDR3 reads CASSSRDGAYEQYF. Written as DNA, the CDR3 is TGCGCCAGCAGCTCCCGGGACGGGGCCTACGAGCAGTACTTC.